The clone carrying this T cell receptor (beta chain) was counted a single time. The antigen is undetermined. Germline assignment: CDR1 MNHEY and CDR2 SMNVEV (reference sequence). The V end lost 3 bases, the J end lost 8 bases, and 13 bases lay between the germline ends. The length of the CDR3 is 13 residues. Primers included in the PCR were 60 Vbeta and 13 Jbeta primers. TCRdb's table, derived via immunoSEQ multiplex PCR, lists solely in-frame clones and lacks some. The table lists 70,000 to 100,000 clones, around 80% of them singletons. The entry originates in a study of cytomegalovirus exposure and HLA in healthy donors. Findings and caveats of the study: Reports indicate that TCR beta sequences accurately predicted the HLA-A and HLA-B alleles of most subjects.

The sequencing input was PBMCs. The J gene is TRBJ1-2, the V gene TRBV27; maybe TRBD1 (5 bases). The TCR originated in a young man in good health and CMV-seronegative. The CDR3 DNA reads as TGTGCCAGCAGTTTGGGGCACACCGCGGGCTACACCTTC. Translation: CASSLGHTAGYTF.